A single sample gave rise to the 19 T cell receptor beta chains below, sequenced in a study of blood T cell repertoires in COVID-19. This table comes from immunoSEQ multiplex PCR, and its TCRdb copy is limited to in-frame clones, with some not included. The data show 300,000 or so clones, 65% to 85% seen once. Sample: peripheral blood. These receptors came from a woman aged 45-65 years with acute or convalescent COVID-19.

The CDR3 DNA sequence: TGTGCCAGCAGCTTTGCCTATAGCAATCAGCCCCAGCATTTT. Protein: CASSFAYSNQPQHF. The chain employs TRBV7-8 and TRBJ1-5; D is undetermined. With 3 bases removed from V and 0 bases from J, the gap between germline ends came to 6 bases. The germline V gene has CDR1 SGHVS and CDR2 FQNEAQ. The CDR3 spans 14 residues.

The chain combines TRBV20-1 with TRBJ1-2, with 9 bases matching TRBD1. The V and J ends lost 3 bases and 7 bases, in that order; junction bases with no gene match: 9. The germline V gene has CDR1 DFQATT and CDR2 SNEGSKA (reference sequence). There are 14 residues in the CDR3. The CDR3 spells CSASLGQGMGGYTF. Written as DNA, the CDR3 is TGCAGTGCTAGTTTAGGACAGGGGATGGGTGGCTACACCTTC.

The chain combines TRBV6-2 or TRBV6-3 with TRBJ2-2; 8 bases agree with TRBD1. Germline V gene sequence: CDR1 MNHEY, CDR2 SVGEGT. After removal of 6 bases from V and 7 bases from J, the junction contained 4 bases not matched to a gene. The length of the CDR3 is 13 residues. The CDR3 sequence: CASSSTGDGELFF. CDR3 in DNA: TGTGCCAGCAGCTCGACAGGGGACGGGGAGCTGTTTTTT.

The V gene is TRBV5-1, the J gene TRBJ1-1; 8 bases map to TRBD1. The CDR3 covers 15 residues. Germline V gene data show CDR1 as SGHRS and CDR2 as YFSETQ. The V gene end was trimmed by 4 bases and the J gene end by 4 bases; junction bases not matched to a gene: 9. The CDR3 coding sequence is TGCGCCAGCAGCCCGACCTCAGGGGGCAGCACTGAAGCTTTCTTT. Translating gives CASSPTSGGSTEAFF.

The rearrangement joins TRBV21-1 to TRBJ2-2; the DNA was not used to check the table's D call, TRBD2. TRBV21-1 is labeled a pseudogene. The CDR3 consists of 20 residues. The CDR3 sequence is CASSNVILAGVYANTGELFF. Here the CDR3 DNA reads TGTGCCAGCAGCAATGTGATCCTAGCGGGGGTGTACGCGAACACCGGGGAGCTGTTTTTT.

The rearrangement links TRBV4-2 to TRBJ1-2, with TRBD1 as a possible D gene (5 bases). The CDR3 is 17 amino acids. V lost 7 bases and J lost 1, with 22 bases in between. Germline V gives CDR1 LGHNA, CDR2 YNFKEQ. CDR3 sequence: CASTLGGSPTYNYGYTF. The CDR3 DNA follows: TGTGCCAGCACTCTCGGGGGGAGCCCTACTTATAACTATGGCTACACCTTC.

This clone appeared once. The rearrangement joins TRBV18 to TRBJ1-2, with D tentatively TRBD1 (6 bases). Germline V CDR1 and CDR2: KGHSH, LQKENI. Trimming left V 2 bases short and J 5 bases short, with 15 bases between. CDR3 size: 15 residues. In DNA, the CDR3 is TGTGCCAGCTCACCAGAGGCGGACAGCCTTTATGGCTACACCTTC. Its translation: CASSPEADSLYGYTF.

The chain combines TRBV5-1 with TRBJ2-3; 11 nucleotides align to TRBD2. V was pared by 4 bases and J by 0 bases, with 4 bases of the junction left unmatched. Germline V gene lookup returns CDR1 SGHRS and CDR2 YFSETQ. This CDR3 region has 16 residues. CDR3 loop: CASSLLAGASTDTQYF. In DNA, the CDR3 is TGCGCCAGCAGCCTACTAGCGGGGGCCAGCACAGATACGCAGTATTTT.

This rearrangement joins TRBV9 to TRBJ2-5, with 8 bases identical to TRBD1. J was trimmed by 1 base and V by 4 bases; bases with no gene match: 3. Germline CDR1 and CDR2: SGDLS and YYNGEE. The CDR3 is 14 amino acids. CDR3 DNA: TGTGCCAGCAGCTTCGGACAGGGCCAAGAGACCCAGTACTTC. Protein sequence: CASSFGQGQETQYF.

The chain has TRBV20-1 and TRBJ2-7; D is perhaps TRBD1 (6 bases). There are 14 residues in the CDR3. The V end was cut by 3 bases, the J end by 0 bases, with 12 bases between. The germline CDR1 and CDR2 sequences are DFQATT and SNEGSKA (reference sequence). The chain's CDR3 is CSASGGGDSYEQYF. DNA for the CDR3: TGCAGTGCTAGTGGGGGCGGCGACTCCTACGAGCAGTACTTC.

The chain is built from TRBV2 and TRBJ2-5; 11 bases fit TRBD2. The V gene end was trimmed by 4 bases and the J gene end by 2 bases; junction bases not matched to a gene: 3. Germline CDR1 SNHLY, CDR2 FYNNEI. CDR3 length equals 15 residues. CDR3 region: CASSGLAGQQETQYF. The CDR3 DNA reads TGTGCCAGCAGTGGACTAGCGGGACAGCAAGAGACCCAGTACTTC. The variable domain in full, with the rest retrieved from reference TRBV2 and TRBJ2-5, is EPEVTQTPSHQVTQMGQEVILRCVPISNHLYFYWYRQILGQKVEFLVSFYNNEISEKSEIFDDQFSVERPDGSNFTLKIRSTKLEDSAMYFCASSGLAGQQETQYFGPGTRLLVL.

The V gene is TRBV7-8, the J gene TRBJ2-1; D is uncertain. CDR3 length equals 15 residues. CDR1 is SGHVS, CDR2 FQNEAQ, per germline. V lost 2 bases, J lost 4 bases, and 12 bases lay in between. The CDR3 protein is CASSLSLLPYNEQFF. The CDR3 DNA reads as TGTGCCAGCAGCTTATCCCTCCTCCCTTACAATGAGCAGTTCTTC.

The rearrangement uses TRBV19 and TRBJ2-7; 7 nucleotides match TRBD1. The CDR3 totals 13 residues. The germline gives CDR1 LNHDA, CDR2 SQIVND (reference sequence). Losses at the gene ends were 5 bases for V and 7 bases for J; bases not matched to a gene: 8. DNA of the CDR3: TGTGCCAGTAGTCCACAGGGGTTAAGGGAGCAGTACTTC. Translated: CASSPQGLREQYF.

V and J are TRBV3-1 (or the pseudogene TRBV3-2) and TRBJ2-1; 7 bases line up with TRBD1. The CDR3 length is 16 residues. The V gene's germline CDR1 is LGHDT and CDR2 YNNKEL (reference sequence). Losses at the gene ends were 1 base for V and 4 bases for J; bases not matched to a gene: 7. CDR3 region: CASSQGKGQHYNEQFF. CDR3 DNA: TGTGCCAGCAGCCAAGGGAAGGGACAGCATTACAATGAGCAGTTCTTC.

The DNA of the CDR3 is TGTGCCAGCAGCTTGTCTGAGGGACTTTGGGGAGAGACCCAGTACTTC. This sequence encodes CASSLSEGLWGETQYF. The chain has TRBV5-4 and TRBJ2-5; D is possibly TRBD2 (6 bases). From germline, CDR1 is SGHNT and CDR2 YYREEE (reference sequence). The germline V and J ends were trimmed by 1 base and 4 bases, with 17 bases remaining between them. The CDR3 runs to 16 residues.

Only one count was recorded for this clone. CDR3 protein: CASSPQVWYSGSVNEQFF. CDR3 nucleotide sequence: TGCGCCAGCAGCCCTCAGGTGTGGTACAGCGGGAGTGTGAATGAGCAGTTCTTC. The chain combines TRBV5-1 with TRBJ2-1; TRBD2 matches 8 bases. This CDR3 contains 18 residues. The V segment lost 4 bases and the J segment 7 bases; nucleotides outside the gene matches: 19. The germline CDR1 and CDR2 sequences are SGHRS and YFSETQ.

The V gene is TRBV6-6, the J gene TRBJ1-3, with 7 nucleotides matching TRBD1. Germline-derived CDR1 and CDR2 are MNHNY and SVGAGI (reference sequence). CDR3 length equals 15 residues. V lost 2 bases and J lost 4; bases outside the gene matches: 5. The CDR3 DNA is TGTGCCAGCAGTTACCCTACAGGGGTCGGAAACACCATATATTTT. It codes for CASSYPTGVGNTIYF.

DNA of the CDR3: TGTGCCAGCAGCGAGGGGGGGGCCGGGCAGCCCCAGCATTTT. This gives the protein CASSEGGAGQPQHF. This chain joins TRBV9 and TRBJ1-5; maybe TRBD1 (6 bases). Trimming shortened V by 3 bases and J by 7 bases, and 14 bases separated the two germline ends. Germline values: CDR1 SGDLS, CDR2 YYNGEE. This CDR3 has 14 residues.

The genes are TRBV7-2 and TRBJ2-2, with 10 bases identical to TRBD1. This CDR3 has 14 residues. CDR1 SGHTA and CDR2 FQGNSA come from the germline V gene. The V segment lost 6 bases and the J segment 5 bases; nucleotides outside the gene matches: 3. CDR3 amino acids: CASSRTGGTGELFF. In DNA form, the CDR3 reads TGTGCCAGCAGTAGGACAGGGGGTACCGGGGAGCTGTTTTTT.